These 27 T cell receptor beta chains came from one sample sequenced in a study of human T cells and chemical hapten exposure. This sample's time point: pre-sensitization, week 0. Specified treatment: therapeutic diphenylcyclopropenone sensitization with weekly scalp DPC. Each CDR3 protein gets one entry after TCRdb re-called the RACE reads with MiXCR. The table has roughly 100,000 distinct CDR3 sequences, around 9.6% seen once. Sample: whole blood, taken in connection with sensitization to the hapten diphenylcyclopropenone (DPC). Receptors originate from a woman aged 40 to 49 with alopecia areata. Some clones in this sample may be carry-over from other donors' samples.

This clonotype occurred many times. V is TRBV12-3 or TRBV12-4 and J is TRBJ2-1; perhaps TRBD2 as D (5 bases). This CDR3 is 14 amino acids long. The V and J ends lost 6 bases and 3 bases respectively, with 12 bases between them. CDR3 amino acids: CASSTPGVYNEQFF. The CDR3 DNA reads TGTGCCAGCAGCACCCCCGGGGTCTACAATGAGCAGTTCTTC.

This clonotype was observed a handful of times. The germline gene is not matched at one end of the junction; a read error may be the cause. The chain joins TRBV6-5 to TRBJ2-7; D unclear. Germline V CDR1 and CDR2: MNHEY, SVGAGI. This CDR3 comprises 13 residues. CDR3 sequence reads: CTSSYVGSYEQYF. The CDR3 nucleotides are TGTACCAGCAGTTACGTCGGGTCCTACGAGCAGTACTTC.

V gene TRBV24-1 combines with J gene TRBJ2-1; 13 positions agree with TRBD2. The CDR3 length is 15 residues. Germline lookup yields CDR1 KGHDR and CDR2 SFDVKD. After removal of 3 bases from V and 10 bases from J, the junction contained 5 bases not matched to a gene. The CDR3 loop reads CATSDHGTSGVEQFF. CDR3 nucleotides: TGTGCCACCAGTGATCACGGGACTAGCGGGGTCGAGCAGTTCTTC.

This clonotype was counted a few times. V is TRBV20-1 and J is TRBJ2-5, with D perhaps TRBD2 (5 bases). The germline V gene encodes CDR1 DFQATT and CDR2 SNEGSKA (reference sequence). This CDR3 region has 14 residues. V lost 4 bases and J 3 bases, leaving 15 bases between the germline ends. For the CDR3, the DNA is TGCAGTGCTACAACCCCCGGGATAAAAGAGACCCAGTACTTC. Translating it yields CSATTPGIKETQYF.

This clonotype was seen a few times. The chain recombines TRBV12-3 or TRBV12-4 with TRBJ2-1, with TRBD2 as a possible D gene (5 bases). CDR3 size: 16 residues. The V end was cut by 2 bases, the J end by 6 bases, with 17 bases between. CDR3 DNA sequence: TGTGCCAGCAGTTTACGTGCGCGGGCGGCGTCCAATGAGCAGTTCTTC. Encoded protein: CASSLRARAASNEQFF.

The chain links TRBV7-9 to TRBJ1-2, with TRBD1 matching 7 bases. Germline values: CDR1 SEHNR, CDR2 FQNEAQ (reference sequence). Unmatched junction bases numbered 9, after V lost 4 bases and J lost 4 bases. This CDR3 has 15 amino acids. In nucleotides, the CDR3 is TGTGCCAGCAGCTCTACGACAGGGTTGGTCTATGGCTACACCTTC. Its protein is CASSSTTGLVYGYTF. The whole variable domain, filled in from reference TRBV7-9 and TRBJ1-2, reads DTGVSQNPRHKITKRGQNVTFRCDPISEHNRLYWYRQTLGQGPEFLTYFQNEAQLEKSRLLSDRFSAERPKGSFSTLEIQRTEQGDSAMYLCASSSTTGLVYGYTFGSGTRLTVV.

This clonotype showed up many times. The gene calls are TRBV28 and TRBJ1-5, with D uncertain. There are 16 residues in the CDR3. CDR1 is MDHEN, CDR2 SYDVKM, per germline. V gave up 5 bases and J gave up 0 bases, with 14 bases separating them. The CDR3 DNA sequence: TGTGCCAGCAGTGGACGGACTCACTATAGCAATCAGCCCCAGCATTTT. Its translation: CASSGRTHYSNQPQHF.

This clonotype occurred many times. V and J are TRBV21-1 and TRBJ1-2; the table's D call, TRBD1, was not checked against the DNA. TRBV21-1 is recorded as a pseudogene. The CDR3 spans 15 residues. CDR3 region: CASSFRAGSYYGYTF. The CDR3 region has the DNA TGTGCCAGCAGCTTTCGCGCAGGGTCTTACTATGGCTACACCTTC.

The sample holds many counts of this clonotype. The genes are TRBV6-2 or TRBV6-3 and TRBJ2-5; D uncertain. Between the trimmed V and J ends, which lost 6 bases and 5 bases, there was a span of 19 bases. Germline CDR1 reads MNHEY; CDR2 reads SVGEGT. The CDR3 contains 15 residues. The DNA of the CDR3 is TGTGCCAGCAGCCCCGGTGGTTATCCCCGGGAGACCCAGTACTTC. Amino acid sequence: CASSPGGYPRETQYF.

The chain uses TRBV20-1 and TRBJ1-2; D unclear. Germline values: CDR1 DFQATT, CDR2 SNEGSKA (reference sequence). The ends were cut back, 2 bases at V and 4 bases at J, with 17 bases in the middle. The CDR3 loop spans 15 amino acids. CDR3 DNA: TGCAGTGCTAGACTTCCCGGTGGGGTTGGCTATGGCTACACCTTC. It encodes CSARLPGGVGYGYTF.

At least ten counts were recorded for this clonotype. This chain links TRBV28 with TRBJ2-2; 11 bases map to TRBD1. CDR3 length: 14 amino acids. V shed 6 bases and J 7 bases; nucleotides not matched to a gene: 4. Germline values: CDR1 MDHEN, CDR2 SYDVKM. The CDR3 sequence is CASRSGQGVGELFF. CDR3 DNA: TGTGCCAGCAGATCGGGACAGGGGGTCGGGGAGCTGTTTTTT.

This clonotype was detected ten times or more. This chain joins TRBV6-2 or TRBV6-3 and TRBJ1-6; D unresolved. Germline V CDR1 and CDR2: MNHEY, SVGEGT. This CDR3 has 19 residues. V lost 0 bases and J lost 2, with 17 bases in between. The CDR3 DNA reads TGTGCCAGCAGTTACTCGGAAGGGCAGGAAGGACCCTATAATTCACCCCTCCACTTT. The encoded protein is CASSYSEGQEGPYNSPLHF.

The rearrangement links TRBV19 to TRBJ1-2, with 8 nucleotides matching TRBD1. The CDR3 extends over 15 amino acids. Germline-derived CDR1 and CDR2 are LNHDA and SQIVND (reference sequence). V dropped 1 base and J dropped 7; count of bases not matched to a gene: 8. CDR3 coding DNA: TGTGCCAGTAGTATAGGAGCGGACAGGGTCGCTGGCTACACCTTC. This sequence encodes CASSIGADRVAGYTF.

The chain uses TRBV20-1 and TRBJ1-5; 8 nucleotides match TRBD1. The V segment lost 1 base and the J segment 5 bases; nucleotides outside the gene matches: 7. The CDR3 loop spans 15 amino acids. Germline values: CDR1 DFQATT, CDR2 SNEGSKA (reference sequence). CDR3 DNA sequence: TGCAGTGCTAGAGCCCCCTCAGGGGGCGATCAGCCCCAGCATTTT. Residues: CSARAPSGGDQPQHF.

This clonotype was counted at least ten times. The J gene is TRBJ2-7, the V gene TRBV7-2; either TRBD1 or TRBD2 may supply D (5 bases each). Germline V CDR1 and CDR2: SGHTA, FQGNSA. The CDR3 spans 14 residues. Deletions cut 4 bases from V and 1 base from J, with 11 bases between. CDR3 residues: CASSSGPESYEQYF. The CDR3 nucleotides are TGTGCCAGCAGCTCGGGACCCGAATCCTACGAGCAGTACTTC. Supplemented by reference TRBV7-2 and TRBJ2-7, the full variable domain reads GAGVSQSPSNKVTEKGKDVELRCDPISGHTALYWYRQSLGQGLEFLIYFQGNSAPDKSGLPSDRFSAERTGGSVSTLTIQRTQQEDSAVYLCASSSGPESYEQYFGPGTRLTVT.

Ten or more counts support this clonotype. This chain links TRBV18 with TRBJ1-1; 7 positions match TRBD1. The CDR3 is 15 amino acids. V lost 5 bases to trimming and J lost 11 bases; unmatched junction nucleotides: 17. Germline-derived CDR1 and CDR2 are KGHSH and LQKENI. The CDR3: CASSSQDRSFTQAFF. The CDR3 nucleotides are TGTGCCAGCTCATCCCAGGACAGGTCCTTTACGCAGGCTTTCTTT.

This clonotype was seen only a few times. V gene TRBV7-6 combines with J gene TRBJ2-1; D may correspond to TRBD1 or TRBD2 (5 bases each). CDR1 is SGHVS and CDR2 is FNYEAQ in the germline V gene. V lost 3 bases and J 0 bases, leaving 12 bases between the germline ends. CDR3 size: 16 residues. DNA for the CDR3: TGTGCCAGCAGCTTGGACGGGGCGAGCTCCTACAATGAGCAGTTCTTC. Protein sequence: CASSLDGASSYNEQFF.

This clonotype was seen a handful of times. The V gene is TRBV28, the J gene TRBJ2-7; D perhaps matches TRBD1 (5 bases). The CDR3 consists of 14 residues. Germline CDR1 MDHEN, CDR2 SYDVKM. Trimming took off 3 bases at V and 5 bases at J, with 14 bases between the two ends. The CDR3 DNA sequence: TGTGCCAGCAGTTTTCCCGACAGTGCCCACGAGCAGTACTTC. Its translation: CASSFPDSAHEQYF.

In this sample, this clonotype turned up many times. The chain is built from TRBV9 and TRBJ1-3; a possible D gene is TRBD1 (5 bases). The CDR3 totals 14 residues. With 3 bases removed from V and 0 bases from J, the gap between germline ends came to 7 bases. Germline CDR1 is SGDLS and CDR2 is YYNGEE. The CDR3 coding sequence is TGTGCCAGCAGCGGGACAATCTCTGGAAACACCATATATTTT. This sequence encodes CASSGTISGNTIYF.

The chain combines TRBV3-1 with TRBJ1-5; perhaps TRBD1 as D (6 bases). CDR1 LGHDT and CDR2 YNNKEL come from the germline V gene (reference sequence). CDR3 size: 18 residues. The ends were cut back, 0 bases at V and 1 base at J, with 16 bases in the middle. This CDR3 is CASSQDPAGAPSNQPQHF. In DNA, the CDR3 is TGTGCCAGCAGCCAAGATCCCGCAGGGGCCCCAAGCAATCAGCCCCAGCATTTT. Using reference TRBV3-1 and TRBJ1-5 for the parts outside the CDR3, the full variable domain is DTAVSQTPKYLVTQMGNDKSIKCEQNLGHDTMYWYKQDSKKFLKIMFSYNNKELIINETVPNRFSPKSPDKAHLNLHINSLELGDSAVYFCASSQDPAGAPSNQPQHFGDGTRLSIL.

This clonotype has just a few counts. The J gene is TRBJ1-5, the V gene TRBV15; 11 positions agree with TRBD1. J was trimmed by 7 bases and V by 1 base; bases with no gene match: 6. CDR1 and CDR2 (germline): LNHNV, YYDKDF (reference sequence). The CDR3 spans 16 residues. The CDR3 DNA follows: TGTGCCACCAGCAGAGTAGGACAGGGGGCAAGGCAGCCCCAGCATTTT. It codes for CATSRVGQGARQPQHF.

This chain connects TRBV7-2 to TRBJ1-1; 7 bases line up with TRBD1. Germline CDR1 and CDR2: SGHTA and FQGNSA. There are 13 residues in the CDR3. V was clipped by 5 bases and J by 7 bases; unmatched bases: 7. CDR3 sequence reads: CASSRGRDSEAFF. In DNA form, the CDR3 reads TGTGCCAGCAGCCGCGGTCGGGACAGTGAAGCTTTCTTT.

Only a few counts were recorded for this clonotype. The chain combines TRBV5-1 with TRBJ2-6; D unresolved. Germline V gene data show CDR1 as SGHRS and CDR2 as YFSETQ. With 5 bases removed from V and 0 bases from J, the gap between germline ends came to 9 bases. The CDR3 spans 15 residues. The CDR3, as DNA: TGCGCCAGCAGGTCAGGAAACTCTGGGGCCAACGTCCTGACTTTC. Protein product: CASRSGNSGANVLTF. Supplemented by reference TRBV5-1 and TRBJ2-6, the full variable domain reads KAGVTQTPRYLIKTRGQQVTLSCSPISGHRSVSWYQQTPGQGLQFLFEYFSETQRNKGNFPGRFSGRQFSNSRSEMNVSTLELGDSALYLCASRSGNSGANVLTFGAGSRLTVL.

This clonotype appeared many times. CDR3 DNA: TGCGCCAGCAGCCAAGATGGAGACTTGGACGGAGAGGAGGGCACTGAAGCTTTCTTT. Translated, it gives CASSQDGDLDGEEGTEAFF. The rearrangement joins TRBV4-1 to TRBJ1-1; D call uncertain. The germline V and J ends were trimmed by 0 bases and 4 bases, with 24 bases remaining between them. This CDR3 comprises 19 residues. The germline CDR1 and CDR2 sequences are MGHRA and YSYEKL.

This clonotype has ten or more counts. The chain links TRBV4-1 to TRBJ2-7; D uncertain. Germline lookup yields CDR1 MGHRA and CDR2 YSYEKL. CDR3 length equals 13 residues. Trimming took off 1 base at V and 3 bases at J, with 7 bases between the two ends. The CDR3 reads CASSQGLNYEQYF. The CDR3 nucleotides are TGCGCCAGCAGCCAAGGACTGAACTACGAGCAGTACTTC.

This clonotype has a handful of counts. This rearrangement joins TRBV30 to TRBJ1-2, with 8 bases identical to TRBD1. The CDR3 has 13 amino acids. V shed 0 bases, J shed 7 bases, and the junction held 4 bases outside the gene matches. CDR1 is GTSNPN and CDR2 is SVGIG in the germline V gene (reference sequence). The CDR3 sequence is CAWSVQGVAGYTF. In DNA, the CDR3 is TGTGCCTGGAGTGTACAGGGGGTCGCTGGCTACACCTTC.

This chain uses TRBV27 with TRBJ2-7; the D gene is possibly TRBD1 (6 bases). Deletions cut 0 bases from V and 5 bases from J, with 11 bases between. The length of the CDR3 is 14 residues. Germline V CDR1 and CDR2: MNHEY, SMNVEV (reference sequence). The CDR3 spells CASSLSTGKHEQYF. Written as DNA, the CDR3 is TGTGCCAGCAGTTTATCCACAGGGAAACACGAGCAGTACTTC.